The 27 T cell receptor beta chains given below trace back to one sample, sequenced in a study of response to subunit inactivated influenza vaccine. TCRdb passed the RT-PCR reads through MiXCR, listing each CDR3 protein once. The data contain a few hundred thousand distinct CDR3 sequences, 12% to 15% of them singletons. The sample in question was PBMCs from blood, obtained roughly 12 days after vaccination. The receptor set was obtained from a man between 45 and 60 years old who received an inactivated influenza vaccine.

Only a few counts were recorded for this clonotype. V gene TRBV3-1 combines with J gene TRBJ1-4; D is uncertain. Per germline, CDR1 LGHDT and CDR2 YNNKEL (reference sequence). The V gene lost 4 bases and the J gene lost 0 bases, with 9 bases spanning the gap. This CDR3 region has 15 residues. CDR3 protein: CASSRGYATNEKLFF. The CDR3 nucleotides are TGTGCCAGCAGCCGAGGGTATGCAACTAATGAAAAACTGTTTTTT. The complete variable domain, with remaining parts taken from reference TRBV3-1 and TRBJ1-4, reads DTAVSQTPKYLVTQMGNDKSIKCEQNLGHDTMYWYKQDSKKFLKIMFSYNNKELIINETVPNRFSPKSPDKAHLNLHINSLELGDSAVYFCASSRGYATNEKLFFGSGTQLSVL.

This clonotype was seen a handful of times. The chain carries TRBV3-1 and TRBJ1-4; tentative D call: TRBD1 (6 bases). CDR1 and CDR2 (germline): LGHDT, YNNKEL (reference sequence). CDR3 size: 14 residues. The ends were cut back, 5 bases at V and 12 bases at J, with 19 bases in the middle. The CDR3 protein is CASSAASIKGELFF. DNA for the CDR3: TGTGCCAGCAGCGCGGCCTCGATAAAGGGGGAACTGTTTTTT.

The sample holds a few counts of this clonotype. This rearrangement joins TRBV20-1 to TRBJ2-3; D is ambiguous. V lost 1 base to trimming and J lost 2 bases, with 7 bases between them. CDR3 size: 13 residues. From germline, CDR1 is DFQATT and CDR2 SNEGSKA (reference sequence). The CDR3 spells CSARAGSTDTQYF. CDR3 DNA sequence: TGCAGTGCTAGAGCTGGGTCCACAGATACGCAGTATTTT.

This clonotype was observed a few times. The chain recombines TRBV14 with TRBJ1-2; no definite D call. The CDR3 has 14 residues. Trimming cost V 2 bases and J 4 bases, with 11 bases left between them. Germline V gives CDR1 SGHDN, CDR2 FVKESK. The CDR3 DNA is TGTGCCAGCAGCCAAACTATGGGCACCTATGGCTACACCTTC. It is translated as CASSQTMGTYGYTF.

Only a few counts were recorded for this clonotype. The CDR3 coding sequence is TGTGCCAGCAGTGGAAGGCAGGACCATCAGCCCCAGCATTTT. This sequence encodes CASSGRQDHQPQHF. This chain joins TRBV2 and TRBJ1-5; unclear D gene. The CDR3 is 14 residues long. The V and J ends lost 4 bases and 5 bases respectively, with 12 bases between them. Germline V gives CDR1 SNHLY, CDR2 FYNNEI.

The rearrangement links TRBV27 to TRBJ2-3; 7 positions agree with TRBD2. The CDR3 totals 15 residues. The V and J ends lost 3 bases and 6 bases, in that order; junction bases with no gene match: 9. CDR1 is MNHEY and CDR2 is SMNVEV in the germline V gene (reference sequence). CDR3 bases: TGTGCCAGCAGTTTCCTGACTAGCCAGGCGGATACGCAGTATTTT. Protein sequence: CASSFLTSQADTQYF.

Only a few counts were recorded for this clonotype. This sequence joins TRBV18 and TRBJ2-6, with 7 bases fitting TRBD1. Trimming took 4 bases from V and 0 from J; bases not matched to a gene: 15. Germline V gene data show CDR1 as KGHSH and CDR2 as LQKENI. CDR3 length: 20 amino acids. Here the CDR3 reads CASSQRSGDSYRSGANVLTF. The DNA for the CDR3 is TGTGCCAGCTCACAACGTTCAGGGGACAGCTATCGCTCTGGGGCCAACGTCCTGACTTTC. Combining the CDR3 with reference TRBV18 and TRBJ2-6 gives the whole variable domain NAGVMQNPRHLVRRRGQEARLRCSPMKGHSHVYWYRQLPEEGLKFMVYLQKENIIDESGMPKERFSAEFPKEGPSILRIQQVVRGDSAAYFCASSQRSGDSYRSGANVLTFGAGSRLTVL.

This clonotype has a handful of counts. This chain connects TRBV29-1 to TRBJ1-2; D call uncertain. The germline V and J ends were trimmed by 2 bases and 3 bases, with 13 bases remaining between them. CDR3 length equals 14 residues. Germline V lookup: CDR1 SQVTM, CDR2 ANQGSEA. The CDR3 reads CSVEWVTGYYGYTF. As DNA, the CDR3 is TGCAGCGTTGAATGGGTGACGGGATACTATGGCTACACCTTC.

This clonotype was counted a few times. The rearrangement uses TRBV12-3 or TRBV12-4 and TRBJ1-2, with TRBD1 identical over 7 bases. The trim removed 6 bases at V and 4 bases at J, leaving 14 bases unmatched. The CDR3 spans 16 residues. Here the CDR3 reads CASSQGTAGLLYGYTF. The CDR3, as DNA: TGTGCCAGCAGCCAAGGGACAGCGGGACTCCTCTATGGCTACACCTTC.

This clonotype came up a few times. The chain uses TRBV18 and TRBJ2-1; TRBD1 matches at 8 bases. Germline V gives CDR1 KGHSH, CDR2 LQKENI. Trimming at V came to 5 bases and at J to 9 bases, leaving 3 bases not matched to a gene. The CDR3 runs 12 residues. CDR3 DNA sequence: TGTGCCAGCTCAAACGGACAGGGTGAGCAGTTCTTC. Protein: CASSNGQGEQFF.

This clonotype was picked up many times. The chain recombines TRBV5-1 with TRBJ2-4; D not resolved. Germline lookup yields CDR1 SGHRS and CDR2 YFSETQ. V was cut by 1 base and J by 8 bases, with 13 bases left in between. The CDR3 totals 14 residues. The DNA for the CDR3 is TGCGCCAGCAGCTTGATCCAGATAACGGACATTCAGTACTTC. Its protein is CASSLIQITDIQYF.

The CDR3 sequence is CASSYIQGATEAFF. CDR3 nucleotide sequence: TGTGCCAGCAGTTATATCCAGGGGGCAACTGAAGCTTTCTTT. The chain carries TRBV6-2 or TRBV6-3 and TRBJ1-1; 8 nucleotides align to TRBD1. The CDR3 is made up of 14 amino acids. CDR1 and CDR2 (germline): MNHEY, SVGEGT. With V trimmed by 3 bases and J by 5 bases, 5 bases remained unmatched.

This chain connects TRBV27 to TRBJ2-7; TRBD1 matches at 7 bases. The CDR3 loop spans 14 amino acids. Looked up from germline, CDR1 is MNHEY and CDR2 is SMNVEV (reference sequence). The V gene end was trimmed by 4 bases and the J gene end by 1 base; junction bases not matched to a gene: 4. The CDR3 nucleotides read TGTGCCAGCAGTTCTGAGACAGGGTCCTACGAGCAGTACTTC. Protein product: CASSSETGSYEQYF.

This rearrangement joins TRBV29-1 to TRBJ2-7; the match to TRBD2 covers 7 bases. This CDR3 is 14 amino acids long. With V trimmed by 6 bases and J by 1 base, 9 bases remained unmatched. Germline CDR1 and CDR2: SQVTM and ANQGSEA. CDR3 sequence: CSVQERGGSYEQYF. The CDR3 region has the DNA TGCAGCGTACAAGAACGGGGAGGGTCCTACGAGCAGTACTTC.

This clonotype has just a few counts. V is TRBV14 and J is TRBJ2-1, with D uncertain. Germline V gene sequence: CDR1 SGHDN, CDR2 FVKESK. The V end lost 1 base, the J end lost 6 bases, and 7 bases lay between the germline ends. There are 13 residues in the CDR3. Here the CDR3 reads CASSQVLGNEQFF. CDR3 coding DNA: TGTGCCAGCAGCCAAGTCCTTGGCAATGAGCAGTTCTTC.

The chain recombines TRBV7-2 with TRBJ2-7; D remains unclear. CDR1 is SGHTA, CDR2 FQGNSA, per germline. Between the trimmed V and J ends, which lost 5 bases and 1 base, there was a span of 9 bases. The length of the CDR3 is 13 residues. The CDR3 spells CASSHLQSYEQYF. CDR3 nucleotide sequence: TGTGCCAGCAGCCACCTACAGTCCTACGAGCAGTACTTC.

This clonotype was seen a few times. The V and J genes are TRBV7-2 and TRBJ2-1; D gene ambiguous. Per the germline V gene, CDR1 is SGHTA and CDR2 is FQGNSA. The V end lost 5 bases, the J end lost 0 bases, and 5 bases lay between the germline ends. This CDR3 is built from 13 residues. CDR3 sequence (DNA): TGTGCCAGCAGCGCCCCCTCCTACAATGAGCAGTTCTTC. Residues: CASSAPSYNEQFF.

This clonotype was seen ten or more times. J is TRBJ1-5 and V is TRBV20-1; 7 bases match TRBD1. Germline V gene data show CDR1 as DFQATT and CDR2 as SNEGSKA (reference sequence). The V gene end was trimmed by 0 bases and the J gene end by 6 bases; junction bases not matched to a gene: 11. The CDR3 runs 16 residues. DNA of the CDR3: TGCAGTGCTAGAGACATTGCGACAGGGAGTAGTCAGCCCCAGCATTTT. Its protein is CSARDIATGSSQPQHF.

The rearrangement joins TRBV5-1 to TRBJ1-2; 7 nucleotides agree with TRBD1. The J segment lost 5 bases and the V segment lost 4 bases, leaving 2 bases of the junction unmatched. Germline V gene sequence: CDR1 SGHRS, CDR2 YFSETQ. The CDR3 totals 12 residues. The CDR3 DNA is TGCGCCAGCAGCGGGACAGTTTATGGCTACACCTTC. Its protein product is CASSGTVYGYTF.

This clonotype was seen a handful of times. The chain couples TRBV6-5 to TRBJ2-7; D remains unclear. The germline V and J ends were trimmed by 7 bases and 3 bases, with 4 bases remaining between them. The CDR3 length is 10 residues. CDR1 is MNHEY and CDR2 is SVGAGI in the germline V gene. In DNA form, the CDR3 reads TGTGCCAGCACCAACTACGAGCAGTACTTC. Amino acids: CASTNYEQYF.

This clonotype was seen many times. The chain is built from TRBV7-8 and TRBJ2-2; D remains ambiguous. CDR1 and CDR2 from the germline V gene are SGHVS and FQNEAQ. CDR3 length: 16 amino acids. V gave up 2 bases and J gave up 2 bases, with 12 bases separating them. For the CDR3, the DNA is TGTGCCAGCAGCTTACCGGCTGTTGGAAACACCGGGGAGCTGTTTTTT. Amino acid sequence: CASSLPAVGNTGELFF.

This clonotype occurred a few times. J is TRBJ2-3 and V is TRBV10-3; D is uncertain. CDR3 size: 13 residues. Germline CDR1 ENHRY, CDR2 SYGVKD. V was shortened by 9 bases and J by 1 base, with 11 bases between the two germline ends. In nucleotides, the CDR3 is TGTGCCATTGGGAAGTCGGGCACAGATACGCAGTATTTT. It encodes CAIGKSGTDTQYF.

This clonotype was detected only a few times. V usage is TRBV4-1 and J usage is TRBJ2-1; 10 nucleotides match TRBD2. CDR1 is MGHRA, CDR2 YSYEKL, per germline. V was clipped by 0 bases and J by 0 bases; unmatched bases: 2. The CDR3 sequence is 17 residues long. CDR3 residues: CASSQDLAGGSYNEQFF. The CDR3 bases are TGCGCCAGCAGCCAAGATTTAGCGGGGGGCTCCTACAATGAGCAGTTCTTC.

V gene TRBV7-6 combines with J gene TRBJ1-3, with TRBD1 matching 7 bases. The junction had 6 bases not matched to a gene; V was cut back by 2 bases and J by 5 bases. The germline CDR1 and CDR2 sequences are SGHVS and FNYEAQ. CDR3 length: 15 residues. The CDR3 region has the DNA TGTGCCAGCAGCTTAACGGGGGACAGCCGAAACACCATATATTTT. This sequence encodes CASSLTGDSRNTIYF.

This sequence joins TRBV7-3 and TRBJ2-3; tentative D call: TRBD2 (7 bases). CDR1 and CDR2 (germline): SGHTA, FQGTGA. The CDR3 is made up of 13 amino acids. The V and J ends lost 7 bases and 5 bases respectively, with 13 bases between them. CDR3 loop: CASTTGGRDTQYF. In DNA, the CDR3 is TGTGCCAGCACGACCGGGGGGCGAGATACGCAGTATTTT.

The chain uses TRBV7-9 and TRBJ1-1; no reliable D call. The CDR3 loop spans 11 amino acids. Trimming removed 5 bases from V and 4 bases from J, with 5 bases in between. Germline lookup yields CDR1 SEHNR and CDR2 FQNEAQ (reference sequence). The CDR3: CASSTSTEAFF. The CDR3 DNA reads TGTGCCAGCAGCACCAGCACTGAAGCTTTCTTT.

CDR3 DNA: TGTGCCAGCAGCTTGGGGGGCAACTCTGGGGCCAACGTCCTGACTTTC. This translates into CASSLGGNSGANVLTF. V is TRBV5-5 and J is TRBJ2-6, with D possibly TRBD1 on 5 matching bases. CDR1 and CDR2 from the germline V gene are SGHKS and YYEKEE (reference sequence). The V end lost 0 bases, the J end lost 0 bases, and 7 bases lay between the germline ends. This CDR3 is built from 16 residues.